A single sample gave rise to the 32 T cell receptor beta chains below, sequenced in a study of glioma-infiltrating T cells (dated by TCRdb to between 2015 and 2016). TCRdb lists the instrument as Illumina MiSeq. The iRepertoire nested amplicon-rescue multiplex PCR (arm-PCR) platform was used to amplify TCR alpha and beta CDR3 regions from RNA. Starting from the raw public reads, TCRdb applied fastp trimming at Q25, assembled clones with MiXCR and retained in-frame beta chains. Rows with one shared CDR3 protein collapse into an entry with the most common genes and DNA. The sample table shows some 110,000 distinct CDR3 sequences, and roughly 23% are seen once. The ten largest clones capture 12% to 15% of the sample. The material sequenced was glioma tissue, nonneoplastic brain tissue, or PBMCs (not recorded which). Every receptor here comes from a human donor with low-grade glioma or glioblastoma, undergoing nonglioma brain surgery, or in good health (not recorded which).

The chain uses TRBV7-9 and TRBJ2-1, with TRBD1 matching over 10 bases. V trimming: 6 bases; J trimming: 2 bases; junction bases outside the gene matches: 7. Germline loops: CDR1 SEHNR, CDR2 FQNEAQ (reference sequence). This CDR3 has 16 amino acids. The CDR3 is CASRTGGQGAYNEQFF. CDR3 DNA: TGTGCCAGCAGAACAGGTGGACAGGGGGCCTACAATGAGCAGTTCTTC.

The chain's CDR3 is CASRQGDTGELFF. CDR3 sequence (DNA): TGCGCCAGCAGACAGGGAGACACCGGGGAGCTGTTTTTT. The V call is TRBV5-1, the J call TRBJ2-2, with D possibly matching TRBD1 (6 bases). Germline CDR1 reads SGHRS; CDR2 reads YFSETQ. This CDR3 has 13 residues. Trimming took 5 bases from V and 3 from J, leaving 8 bases between them.

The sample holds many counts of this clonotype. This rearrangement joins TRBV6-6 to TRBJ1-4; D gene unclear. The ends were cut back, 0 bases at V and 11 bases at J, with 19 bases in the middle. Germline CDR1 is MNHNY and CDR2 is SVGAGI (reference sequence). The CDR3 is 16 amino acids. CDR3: CASSYSSRTDLEKLFF. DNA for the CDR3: TGTGCCAGCAGTTACTCGAGTCGAACGGACCTGGAGAAACTGTTTTTT.

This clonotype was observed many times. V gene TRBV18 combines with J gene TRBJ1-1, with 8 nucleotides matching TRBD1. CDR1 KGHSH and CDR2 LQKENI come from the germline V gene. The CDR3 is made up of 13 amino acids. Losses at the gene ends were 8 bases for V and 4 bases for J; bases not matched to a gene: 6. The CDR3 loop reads CASTSDRGTEAFF. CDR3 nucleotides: TGTGCCAGCACCTCAGACAGGGGCACTGAAGCTTTCTTT.

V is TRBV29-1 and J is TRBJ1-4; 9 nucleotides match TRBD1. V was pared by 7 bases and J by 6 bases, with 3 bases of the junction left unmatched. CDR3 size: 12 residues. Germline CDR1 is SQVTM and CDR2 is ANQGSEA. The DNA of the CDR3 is TGCAGCGCACAGGGGGCCTATGAAAAACTGTTTTTT. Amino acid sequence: CSAQGAYEKLFF.

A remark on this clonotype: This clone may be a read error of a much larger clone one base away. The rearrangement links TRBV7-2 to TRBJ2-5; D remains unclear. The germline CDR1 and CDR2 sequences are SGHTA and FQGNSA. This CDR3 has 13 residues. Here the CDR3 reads CASSIVAEEAQYF. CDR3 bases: TGTGCCAGCAGCATCGTGGCAGAAGAGGCCCAGTACTTC.

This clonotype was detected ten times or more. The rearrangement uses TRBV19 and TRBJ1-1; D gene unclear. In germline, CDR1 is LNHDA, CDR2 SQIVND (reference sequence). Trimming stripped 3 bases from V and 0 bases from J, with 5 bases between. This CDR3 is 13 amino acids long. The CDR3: CASSIWVNTEAFF. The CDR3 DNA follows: TGTGCCAGTAGTATTTGGGTGAACACTGAAGCTTTCTTT.

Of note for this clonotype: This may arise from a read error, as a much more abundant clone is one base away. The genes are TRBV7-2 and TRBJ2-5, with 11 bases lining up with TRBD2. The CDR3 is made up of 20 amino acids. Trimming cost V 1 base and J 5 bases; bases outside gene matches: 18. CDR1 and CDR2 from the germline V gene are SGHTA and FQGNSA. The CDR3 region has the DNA TGTGCCAGCAGCTTAGTGACCCCTCGAGTTAGCGGGAGGGCAATGGAGACCCAGTACTTC. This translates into CASSLVTPRVSGRAMETQYF.

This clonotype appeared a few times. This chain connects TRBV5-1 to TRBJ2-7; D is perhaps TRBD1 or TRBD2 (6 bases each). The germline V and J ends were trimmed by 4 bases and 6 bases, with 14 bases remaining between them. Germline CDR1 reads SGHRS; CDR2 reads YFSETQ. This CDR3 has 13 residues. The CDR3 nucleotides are TGCGCCAGCAGCGCCTCGGGGGCTCCCGAGCAGTACTTC. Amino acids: CASSASGAPEQYF.

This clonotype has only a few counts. CDR3 sequence reads: CASSSEFPSGQVSYEQYF. As DNA, the CDR3 is TGCGCCAGCAGCTCCGAATTCCCTAGCGGGCAAGTCTCCTACGAGCAGTACTTC. V and J are TRBV5-1 and TRBJ2-7; 8 nucleotides line up with TRBD2. This CDR3 region has 18 residues. Losses at the gene ends were 3 bases for V and 0 bases for J; bases not matched to a gene: 14. Germline CDR1 SGHRS, CDR2 YFSETQ. Complete variable domain (other parts from reference TRBV5-1 and TRBJ2-7): KAGVTQTPRYLIKTRGQQVTLSCSPISGHRSVSWYQQTPGQGLQFLFEYFSETQRNKGNFPGRFSGRQFSNSRSEMNVSTLELGDSALYLCASSSEFPSGQVSYEQYFGPGTRLTVT.

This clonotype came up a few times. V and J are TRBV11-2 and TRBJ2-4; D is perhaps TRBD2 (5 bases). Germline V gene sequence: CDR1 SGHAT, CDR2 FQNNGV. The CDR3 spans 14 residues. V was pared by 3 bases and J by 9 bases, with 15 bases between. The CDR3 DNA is TGTGCCAGCAGCTTTCAAGGAGGCTCAAGCATTCAGTACTTC. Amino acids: CASSFQGGSSIQYF. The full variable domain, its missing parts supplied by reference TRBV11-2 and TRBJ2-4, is EAGVAQSPRYKIIEKRQSVAFWCNPISGHATLYWYQQILGQGPKLLIQFQNNGVVDDSQLPKDRFSAERLKGVDSTLKIQPAKLEDSAVYLCASSFQGGSSIQYFGAGTRLSVL.

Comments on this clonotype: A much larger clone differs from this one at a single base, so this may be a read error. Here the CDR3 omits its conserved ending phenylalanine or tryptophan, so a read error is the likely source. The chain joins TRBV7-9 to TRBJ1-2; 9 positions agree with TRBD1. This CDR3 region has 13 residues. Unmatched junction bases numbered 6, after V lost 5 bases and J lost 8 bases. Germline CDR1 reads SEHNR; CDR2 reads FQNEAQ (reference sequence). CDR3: CASSLDRGGGYTL. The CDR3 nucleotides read TGTGCCAGCAGCCTGGACAGGGGAGGCGGCTACACCCTC.

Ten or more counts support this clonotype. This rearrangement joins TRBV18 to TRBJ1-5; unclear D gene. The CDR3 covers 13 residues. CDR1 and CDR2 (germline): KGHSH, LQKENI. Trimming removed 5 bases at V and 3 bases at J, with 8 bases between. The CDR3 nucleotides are TGTGCCAGCTCATCGGGTTCCAATCAGCCCCAGCATTTT. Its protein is CASSSGSNQPQHF. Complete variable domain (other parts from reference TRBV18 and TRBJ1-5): NAGVMQNPRHLVRRRGQEARLRCSPMKGHSHVYWYRQLPEEGLKFMVYLQKENIIDESGMPKERFSAEFPKEGPSILRIQQVVRGDSAAYFCASSSGSNQPQHFGDGTRLSIL.

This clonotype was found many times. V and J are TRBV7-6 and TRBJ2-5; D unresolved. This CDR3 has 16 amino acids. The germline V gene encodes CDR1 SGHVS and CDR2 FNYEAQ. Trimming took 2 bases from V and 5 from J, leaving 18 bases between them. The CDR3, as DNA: TGTGCCAGCAGCTTAAGGGCCGGACGAGGCGGCGAGACCCAGTACTTC. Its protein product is CASSLRAGRGGETQYF.

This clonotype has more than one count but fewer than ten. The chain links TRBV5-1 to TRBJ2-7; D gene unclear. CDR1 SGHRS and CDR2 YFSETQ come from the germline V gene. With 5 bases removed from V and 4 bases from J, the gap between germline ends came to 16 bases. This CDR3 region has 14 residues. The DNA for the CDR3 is TGCGCCAGCAGACCCGGGCTACGTGGGTACGAGCAGTACTTC. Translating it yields CASRPGLRGYEQYF.

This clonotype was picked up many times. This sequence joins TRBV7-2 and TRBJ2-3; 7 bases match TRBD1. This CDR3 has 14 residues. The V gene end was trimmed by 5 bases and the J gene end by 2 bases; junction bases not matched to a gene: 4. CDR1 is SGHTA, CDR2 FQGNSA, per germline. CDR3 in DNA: TGTGCCAGCAGCCAGGGACAGAACACAGATACGCAGTATTTT. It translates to CASSQGQNTDTQYF. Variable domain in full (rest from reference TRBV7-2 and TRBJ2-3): GAGVSQSPSNKVTEKGKDVELRCDPISGHTALYWYRQSLGQGLEFLIYFQGNSAPDKSGLPSDRFSAERTGGSVSTLTIQRTQQEDSAVYLCASSQGQNTDTQYFGPGTRLTVL.

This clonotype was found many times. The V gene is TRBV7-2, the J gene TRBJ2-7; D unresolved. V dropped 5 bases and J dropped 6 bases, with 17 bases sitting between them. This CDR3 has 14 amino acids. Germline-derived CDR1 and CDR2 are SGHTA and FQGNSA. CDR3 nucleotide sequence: TGTGCCAGCAGCCCAGACTCCTTCAGCAGCGAGCAGTACTTC. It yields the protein CASSPDSFSSEQYF.

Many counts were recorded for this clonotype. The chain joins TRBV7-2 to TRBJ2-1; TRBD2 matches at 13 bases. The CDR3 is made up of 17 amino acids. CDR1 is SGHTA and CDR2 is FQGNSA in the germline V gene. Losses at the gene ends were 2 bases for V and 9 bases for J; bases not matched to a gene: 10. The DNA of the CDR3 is TGTGCCAGCAGCTTAACTTCGACTAGCGGGAGGTCCGGTGAGCAGTTCTTC. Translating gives CASSLTSTSGRSGEQFF.

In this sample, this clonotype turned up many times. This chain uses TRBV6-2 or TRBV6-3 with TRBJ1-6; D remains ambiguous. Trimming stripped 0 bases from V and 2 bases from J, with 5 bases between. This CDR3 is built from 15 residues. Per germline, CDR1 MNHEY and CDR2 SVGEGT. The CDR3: CASSYSGTYNSPLHF. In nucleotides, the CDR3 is TGTGCCAGCAGTTACTCGGGGACCTATAATTCACCCCTCCACTTT.

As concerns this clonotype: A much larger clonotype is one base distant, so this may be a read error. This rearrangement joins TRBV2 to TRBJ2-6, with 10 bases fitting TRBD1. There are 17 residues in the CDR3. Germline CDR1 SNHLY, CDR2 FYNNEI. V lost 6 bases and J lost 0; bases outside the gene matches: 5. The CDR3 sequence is CASSTDRGLSGANVLTF. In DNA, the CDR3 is TGTGCCAGCAGCACAGACAGGGGGCTCTCTGGGGCCAACGTCCTGACTTTC.

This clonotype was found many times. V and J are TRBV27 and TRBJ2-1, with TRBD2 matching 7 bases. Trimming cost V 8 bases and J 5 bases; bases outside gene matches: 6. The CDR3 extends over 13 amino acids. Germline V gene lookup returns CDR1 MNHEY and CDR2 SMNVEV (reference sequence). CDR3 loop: CASLRSGDNEQFF. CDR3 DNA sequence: TGTGCCAGCCTGAGGAGCGGGGACAATGAGCAGTTCTTC.

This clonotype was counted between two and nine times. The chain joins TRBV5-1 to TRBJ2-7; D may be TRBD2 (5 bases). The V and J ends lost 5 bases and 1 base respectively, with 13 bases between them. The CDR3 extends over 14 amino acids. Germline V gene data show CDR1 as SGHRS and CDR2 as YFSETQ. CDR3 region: CASSYSATSYEQYF. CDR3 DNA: TGCGCCAGCAGTTATAGCGCGACTTCCTACGAGCAGTACTTC.

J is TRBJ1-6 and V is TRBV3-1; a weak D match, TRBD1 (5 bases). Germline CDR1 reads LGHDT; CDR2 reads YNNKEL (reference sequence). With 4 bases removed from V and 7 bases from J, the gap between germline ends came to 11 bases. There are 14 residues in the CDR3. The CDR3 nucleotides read TGTGCCAGCAGCCTCGGGGAGGGGAATTCACCCCTCCACTTT. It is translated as CASSLGEGNSPLHF.

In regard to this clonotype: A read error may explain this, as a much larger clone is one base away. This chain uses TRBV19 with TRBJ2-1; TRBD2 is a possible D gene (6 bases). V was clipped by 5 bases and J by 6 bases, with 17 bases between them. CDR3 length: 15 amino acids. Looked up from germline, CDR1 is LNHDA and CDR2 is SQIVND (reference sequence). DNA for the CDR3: TGTGCCAGTAGTGTTCCCCGGACTAAAAGCAATGAGCAGTTCTTC. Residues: CASSVPRTKSNEQFF. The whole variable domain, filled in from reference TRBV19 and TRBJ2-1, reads DGGITQSPKYLFRKEGQNVTLSCEQNLNHDAMYWYRQDPGQGLRLIYYSQIVNDFQKGDIAEGYSVSREKKESFPLTVTSAQKNPTAFYLCASSVPRTKSNEQFFGPGTRLTVL.

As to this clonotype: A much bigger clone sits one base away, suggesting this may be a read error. CDR3: CASTGLEGAYEQYF. The CDR3, as DNA: TGTGCCAGCACCGGACTAGAGGGAGCCTACGAGCAGTACTTC. This chain links TRBV2 with TRBJ2-7; 7 positions agree with TRBD2. This CDR3 is 14 amino acids long. Germline CDR1 reads SNHLY; CDR2 reads FYNNEI. V lost 7 bases, J lost 2 bases, and 8 bases stayed unmatched.

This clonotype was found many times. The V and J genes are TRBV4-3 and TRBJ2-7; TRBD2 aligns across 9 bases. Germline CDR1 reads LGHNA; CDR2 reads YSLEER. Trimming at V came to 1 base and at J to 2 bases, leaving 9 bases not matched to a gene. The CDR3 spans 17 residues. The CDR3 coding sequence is TGCGCCAGCAGCCAAGCTCACGAGCGGGAGGTGCCCTACGAGCAGTACTTC. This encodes CASSQAHEREVPYEQYF.

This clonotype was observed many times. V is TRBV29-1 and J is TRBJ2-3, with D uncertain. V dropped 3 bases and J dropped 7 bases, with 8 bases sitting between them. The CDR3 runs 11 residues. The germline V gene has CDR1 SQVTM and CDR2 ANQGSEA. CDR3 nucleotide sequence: TGCAGCGTTGAGAAGTCTTATACGCAGTATTTT. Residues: CSVEKSYTQYF.

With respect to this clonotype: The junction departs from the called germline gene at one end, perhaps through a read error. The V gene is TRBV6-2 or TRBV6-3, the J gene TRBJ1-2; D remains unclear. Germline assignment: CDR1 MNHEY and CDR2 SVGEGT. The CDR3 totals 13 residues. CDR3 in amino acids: CAISQLRKFGYTF. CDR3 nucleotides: TGTGCCATCAGTCAGCTCAGGAAATTTGGCTACACCTTC.

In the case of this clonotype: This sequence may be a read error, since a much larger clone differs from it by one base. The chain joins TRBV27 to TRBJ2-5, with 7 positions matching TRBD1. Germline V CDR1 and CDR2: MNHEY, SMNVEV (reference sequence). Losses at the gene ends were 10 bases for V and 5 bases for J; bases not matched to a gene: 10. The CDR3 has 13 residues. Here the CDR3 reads CATRAGGHETQYF. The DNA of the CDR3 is TGTGCCACCAGGGCAGGGGGACATGAGACCCAGTACTTC.

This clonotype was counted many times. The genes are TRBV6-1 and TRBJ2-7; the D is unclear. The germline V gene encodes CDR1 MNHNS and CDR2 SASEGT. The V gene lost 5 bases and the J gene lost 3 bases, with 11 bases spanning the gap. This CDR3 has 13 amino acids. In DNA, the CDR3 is TGTGCCAGCAGTCACCCGGTCAGCTACGAGCAGTACTTC. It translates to CASSHPVSYEQYF.

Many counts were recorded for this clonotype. The CDR3 region has the DNA TGCAGTGCAGGGACTAGTTTAGACTACGAGCAGTACTTC. Protein sequence: CSAGTSLDYEQYF. V is TRBV20-1 and J is TRBJ2-7; 8 nucleotides line up with TRBD2. The CDR3 length is 13 residues. Losses at the gene ends were 6 bases for V and 3 bases for J; bases not matched to a gene: 7. Germline V gene data show CDR1 as DFQATT and CDR2 as SNEGSKA (reference sequence).

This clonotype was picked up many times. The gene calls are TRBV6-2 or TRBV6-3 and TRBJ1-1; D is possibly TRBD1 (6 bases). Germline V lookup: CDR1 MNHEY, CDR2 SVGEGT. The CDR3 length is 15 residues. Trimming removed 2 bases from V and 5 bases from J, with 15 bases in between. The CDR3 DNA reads TGTGCCAGCAGTTACGATGGGGGGCGAGAGACTGAAGCTTTCTTT. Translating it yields CASSYDGGRETEAFF.